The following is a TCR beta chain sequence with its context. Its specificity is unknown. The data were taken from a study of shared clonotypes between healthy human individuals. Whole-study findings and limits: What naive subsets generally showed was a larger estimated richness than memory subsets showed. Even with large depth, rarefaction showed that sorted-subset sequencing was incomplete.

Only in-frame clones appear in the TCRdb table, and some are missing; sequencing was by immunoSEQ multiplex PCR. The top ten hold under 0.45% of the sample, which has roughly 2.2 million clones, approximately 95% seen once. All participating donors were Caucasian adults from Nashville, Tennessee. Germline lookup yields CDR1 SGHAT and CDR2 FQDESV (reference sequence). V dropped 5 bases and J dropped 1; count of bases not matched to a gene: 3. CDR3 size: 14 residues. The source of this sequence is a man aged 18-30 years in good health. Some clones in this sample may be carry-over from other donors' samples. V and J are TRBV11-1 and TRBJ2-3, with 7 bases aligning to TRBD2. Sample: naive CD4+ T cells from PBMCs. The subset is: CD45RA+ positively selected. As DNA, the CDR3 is TGTGCCAGCAGCCCGGGGAGGGGCACAGATACGCAGTATTTT. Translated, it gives CASSPGRGTDTQYF.